A selection of T cell receptor beta chains follows, all from one sample in a study of T cells in Graves' hyperthyroidism and ophthalmopathy. TCRdb processed the multiplex PCR reads anew with MiXCR; each CDR3 protein has one entry. The data show 500,000 or so distinct CDR3 sequences, roughly 15% seen once. Sequencing used blood. The source of these receptors is a woman aged 25 to 45 with Graves' ophthalmopathy. Both conserved end residues are part of each CDR3. D genes are given only for firm matches. Clone size is stated in some rows and not others, as once, few, many or a class when expanded.

d_call	cdr3_length	clone_size	v_call	j_call	cdr3_aa	cdr3_nt
TRBD2	16	many	TRBV29-1	TRBJ2-2	CSVEWTSGKNTGELFF	TGCAGCGTTGAATGGACTAGCGGGAAGAACACCGGGGAGCTGTTTTTT
NA	16	few	TRBV4-1	TRBJ1-5	CASSQTWAQGNQPQHF	TGCGCCAGCAGCCAAACGTGGGCTCAAGGCAATCAGCCCCAGCATTTT
NA	15	NA	TRBV2	TRBJ1-6	CASSENESFYSPLQF	TGTGCCAGCAGTGAAAACGAGTCTTTCTATTCACCCCTCCAGTTT
TRBD2	18	NA	TRBV5-6	TRBJ2-7	CASSWGGLVAGNSYEQYF	TGTGCCAGCAGCTGGGGAGGGTTAGTGGCAGGGAACTCCTACGAGCAGTACTTC
NA	14	many	TRBV30	TRBJ1-1	CAWSINRVSTEAFF	TGTGCCTGGAGTATCAACAGGGTATCCACTGAAGCTTTCTTT
NA	16	NA	TRBV6-5	TRBJ1-6	CASSYFRGWQGVPLHF	TGTGCCAGCAGTTACTTTCGGGGTTGGCAAGGGGTGCCCCTCCACTTT
TRBD1	18	NA	TRBV11-2	TRBJ2-3	CASSLAVGQGAVGDTQYF	TGTGCCAGCAGCTTAGCTGTGGGACAGGGGGCCGTCGGGGATACGCAGTATTTT
NA	14	few	TRBV2	TRBJ2-5	CASSGQGLGETQYF	TGTGCCAGCAGTGGCCAGGGTTTGGGGGAGACCCAGTACTTC
NA	14	NA	TRBV9	TRBJ1-5	CASNSGDSNQPQHF	TGTGCCAGCAACTCAGGGGATAGCAATCAGCCCCAGCATTTT
TRBD1	19	NA	TRBV11-2	TRBJ2-4	CASSFSKIDRALAKNIQYF	TGTGCCAGCAGCTTTTCAAAAATCGACAGGGCCCTAGCCAAAAACATTCAGTACTTC
TRBD2	16	few	TRBV5-6	TRBJ2-3	CARFPGLAGSTDTQYF	TGTGCCAGATTCCCGGGACTAGCGGGGAGCACAGATACGCAGTATTTT
TRBD1	16	NA	TRBV19	TRBJ2-7	CASSMRPGQGFHEQYF	TGTGCCAGTAGTATGAGACCGGGACAGGGGTTCCACGAGCAGTACTTC
NA	15	few	TRBV5-4	TRBJ2-7	CASSSPASALDEQYF	TGTGCCAGCAGCTCTCCTGCTTCGGCGCTTGATGAGCAGTACTTC
TRBD2	16	many	TRBV28	TRBJ2-7	CASSAWTSGVSYEQYF	TGTGCCAGCAGTGCGTGGACTAGCGGAGTATCCTACGAGCAGTACTTC
TRBD2	16	few	TRBV6-2/TRBV6-3	TRBJ2-7	CASSSPLGSGSEEQYF	TGTGCCAGCAGTTCCCCCCTCGGTAGCGGGAGTGAAGAGCAGTACTTC
TRBD1	15	few	TRBV5-1	TRBJ2-2	CASSFKGAATGELFF	TGCGCCAGCAGCTTTAAGGGGGCTGCCACCGGGGAGCTGTTTTTT
TRBD2	15	many	TRBV6-2/TRBV6-3	TRBJ2-1	CASSSAGGPHNEQFF	TGTGCCAGCAGTTCAGCGGGAGGGCCTCACAATGAGCAGTTCTTC
NA	12	many	TRBV2	TRBJ2-5	CASIRNRTSQYF	TGTGCCAGCATTCGGAATCGGACTTCCCAGTACTTC
TRBD1	16	few	TRBV18	TRBJ2-6	CASQMDRGAGANVLTF	TGTGCCAGTCAAATGGACAGGGGAGCTGGGGCCAACGTCCTGACTTTC
TRBD1	18	few	TRBV20-1	TRBJ1-5	CSARVGGRRGQDNQPQHF	TGCAGTGCTAGAGTAGGGGGGCGGAGGGGGCAGGACAATCAGCCCCAGCATTTT
NA	15	few	TRBV4-1	TRBJ2-5	CASSQGTLAMETQYF	TGCGCCAGCAGCCAAGGGACCCTTGCTATGGAGACCCAGTACTTC
NA	14	NA	TRBV20-1	TRBJ2-1	CSPLGPRGYNEQFF	TGCAGTCCGCTAGGACCTCGAGGGTACAATGAGCAGTTCTTC
TRBD1	14	NA	TRBV5-1	TRBJ2-5	CASSWDRGSETQYF	TGCGCCAGCAGTTGGGACAGGGGGTCAGAGACCCAGTACTTC
TRBD2	14	few	TRBV20-1	TRBJ2-1	CSARTAGGGDEQFF	TGCAGTGCTAGAACCGCGGGAGGTGGGGATGAGCAGTTCTTC
NA	15	few	TRBV7-2	TRBJ2-7	CASSSDVTSHYEQYF	TGTGCCAGCAGCTCAGACGTTACCAGCCACTACGAGCAGTACTTC
NA	12	many	TRBV9	TRBJ2-5	CASSAVGETQYF	TGTGCCAGCAGCGCCGTAGGGGAGACCCAGTACTTC
NA	14	NA	TRBV24-1	TRBJ1-5	CATSNVYSNQPQHF	TGTGCCACCAGCAACGTGTATAGCAATCAGCCCCAGCATTTT
NA	12	NA	TRBV28	TRBJ2-1	CASSLGHNEQFF	TGTGCCAGCAGTTTAGGCCACAATGAGCAGTTCTTC
NA	13	few	TRBV6-2/TRBV6-3	TRBJ2-2	CASRRGKAGELFF	TGTGCCAGCCGGCGGGGAAAGGCCGGGGAGCTGTTTTTT
TRBD1	17	NA	TRBV3-1	TRBJ2-7	CASSEKPPGQGAYEQYF	TGTGCCAGCAGCGAAAAGCCCCCAGGACAGGGGGCGTACGAGCAGTACTTC
NA	15	many	TRBV28	TRBJ2-7	CASSLQVPGSYEQYF	TGTGCCAGCAGTTTACAGGTCCCAGGCTCCTACGAGCAGTACTTC
NA	12	NA	TRBV7-8	TRBJ2-2	CASNPITGELFF	TGTGCCAGCAACCCAATCACCGGGGAGCTGTTTTTT
NA	12	NA	TRBV28	TRBJ1-6	CASSPQKGPLHF	TGTGCCAGCAGTCCGCAAAAGGGCCCCCTCCACTTT
NA	18	few	TRBV6-2/TRBV6-3	TRBJ2-5	CASSYPIHDSSDEETQYF	TGTGCCAGCAGTTACCCAATTCATGACTCCTCCGATGAGGAGACCCAGTACTTC
NA	15	many	TRBV4-1	TRBJ2-7	CASSRTSLFSYEQYF	TGCGCCAGCAGTCGAACTAGCTTATTCTCCTACGAGCAGTACTTC
NA	15	few	TRBV12-3/TRBV12-4	TRBJ2-3	CASNSRTASTDTQYF	TGTGCCAGCAACAGCCGGACAGCAAGCACAGATACGCAGTATTTT
NA	12	few	TRBV24-1	TRBJ2-7	CATSGSGTMQYF	TGTGCCACCAGTGGCTCTGGGACAATGCAGTACTTC
TRBD2	14	many	TRBV20-1	TRBJ2-1	CSARSGSRPNEQFF	TGCAGTGCTAGGAGCGGGAGTCGTCCCAATGAGCAGTTCTTC
TRBD2	15	many	TRBV20-1	TRBJ2-3	CSASPGLAVPDTQYF	TGCAGTGCTAGCCCGGGACTAGCCGTGCCAGATACGCAGTATTTT
NA	11	NA	TRBV12-3/TRBV12-4	TRBJ1-4	CASSFGQPLFF	TGTGCCAGCAGTTTTGGGCAGCCCCTGTTTTTT
NA	13	many	TRBV15	TRBJ2-5	CATSRDQAETQYF	TGTGCCACCAGCAGAGACCAGGCAGAGACCCAGTACTTC
TRBD1	12	NA	TRBV2	TRBJ2-4	CASTGQGNIQYF	TGTGCCAGCACTGGACAGGGCAACATTCAGTACTTC